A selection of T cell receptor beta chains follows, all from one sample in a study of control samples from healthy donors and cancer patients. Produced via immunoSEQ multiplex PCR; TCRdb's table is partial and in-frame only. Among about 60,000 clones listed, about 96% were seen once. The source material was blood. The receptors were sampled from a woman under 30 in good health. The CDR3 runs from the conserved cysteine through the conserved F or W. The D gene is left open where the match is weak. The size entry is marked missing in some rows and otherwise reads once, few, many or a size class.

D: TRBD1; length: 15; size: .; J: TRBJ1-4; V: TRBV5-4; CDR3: CASSLTGQGDEKLFF; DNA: TGTGCCAGCAGCTTGACCGGACAGGGGGATGAAAAACTGTTTTTT
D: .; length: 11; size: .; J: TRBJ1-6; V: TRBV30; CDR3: CAWRTVSPLHF; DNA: TGTGCCTGGAGGACAGTTTCACCCCTCCACTTT
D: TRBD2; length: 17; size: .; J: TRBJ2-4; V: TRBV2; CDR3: CASSVRLAGASKNIQYF; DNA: TGTGCCAGCAGCGTACGACTAGCGGGGGCCTCCAAAAACATTCAGTACTTC
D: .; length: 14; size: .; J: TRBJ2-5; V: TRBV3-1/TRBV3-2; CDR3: CASSQGINRETQYF; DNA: TGTGCCAGCAGCCAAGGCATTAACCGGGAGACCCAGTACTTC
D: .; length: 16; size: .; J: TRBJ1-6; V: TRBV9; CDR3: CASSPQQGSYNSPLHF; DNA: TGTGCCAGCAGCCCCCAACAGGGCTCCTATAATTCACCCCTCCACTTT
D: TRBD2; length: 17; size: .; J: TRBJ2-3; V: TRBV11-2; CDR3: CASSRRRLAGDPDTQYF; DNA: TGTGCCAGCAGCCGCAGACGACTAGCGGGGGACCCAGATACGCAGTATTTT
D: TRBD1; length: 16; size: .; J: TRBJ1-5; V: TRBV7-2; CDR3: CASSLSRTGKNQPQHF; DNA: TGTGCCAGCAGCTTATCTAGGACAGGGAAGAATCAGCCCCAGCATTTT
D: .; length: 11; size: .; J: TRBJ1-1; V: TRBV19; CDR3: CASTPAGELFF; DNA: TGTGCCAGTACCCCCGCAGGGGAGTTGTTCTTT
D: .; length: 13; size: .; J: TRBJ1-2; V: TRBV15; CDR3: CATRRDVDYGYTF; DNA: TGTGCCACCAGAAGGGATGTGGACTATGGCTACACCTTC
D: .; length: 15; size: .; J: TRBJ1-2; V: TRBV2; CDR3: CASSEARAGTARYTF; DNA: TGTGCCAGCAGTGAAGCCCGAGCCGGAACAGCCCGCTACACCTTC
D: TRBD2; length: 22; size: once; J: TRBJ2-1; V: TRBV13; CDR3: CASSLEARLAGGLEAPPNEQFF; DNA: TGTGCCAGCAGCCTGGAGGCCCGGCTAGCGGGGGGGCTGGAGGCACCCCCCAATGAGCAGTTCTTC
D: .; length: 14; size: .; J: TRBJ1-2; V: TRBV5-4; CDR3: CASSLRETNYGYTF; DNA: TGTGCCAGCAGCTTGAGAGAAACTAACTATGGCTACACCTTC
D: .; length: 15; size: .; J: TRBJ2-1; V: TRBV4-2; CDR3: CASSQDNGDLNEQFF; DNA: TGTGCCAGCAGCCAAGATAATGGGGATTTGAATGAGCAGTTCTTC
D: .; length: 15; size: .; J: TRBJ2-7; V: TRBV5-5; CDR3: CASSLSGLNSYEQYF; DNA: TGTGCCAGCAGCTTGTCAGGCCTTAACTCCTACGAGCAGTACTTC
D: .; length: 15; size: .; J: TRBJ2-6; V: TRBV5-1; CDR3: CASSFPGSGANVLTF; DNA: TGCGCCAGCAGCTTTCCAGGGTCTGGGGCCAACGTCCTGACTTTC
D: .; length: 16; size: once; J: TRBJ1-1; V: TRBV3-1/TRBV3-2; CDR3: CASSERTVRGNTEAFF; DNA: TGTGCCAGCAGCGAAAGGACAGTCCGAGGGAACACTGAAGCTTTCTTT
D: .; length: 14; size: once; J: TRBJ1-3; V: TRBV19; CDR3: CASRPTGQRNTIYF; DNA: TGTGCCAGCCGGCCAACGGGTCAGCGAAACACCATATATTTT
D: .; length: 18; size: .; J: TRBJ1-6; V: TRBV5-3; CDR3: CARSAGQIPSSYNSPLHF; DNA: TGTGCCAGAAGCGCCGGACAGATCCCTAGCTCCTATAATTCACCCCTCCACTTT
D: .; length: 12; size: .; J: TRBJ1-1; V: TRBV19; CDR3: CASSFGNTEAFF; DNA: TGTGCCAGTAGTTTCGGGAACACTGAAGCTTTCTTT
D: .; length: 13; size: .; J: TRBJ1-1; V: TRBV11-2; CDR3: CASSRDRYTEAFF; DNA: TGTGCCAGCAGCCGTGACCGGTACACTGAAGCTTTCTTT
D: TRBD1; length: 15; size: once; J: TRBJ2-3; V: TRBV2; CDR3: CASSVGGGFTDTQYF; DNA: TGTGCCAGCAGTGTAGGGGGCGGGTTCACAGATACGCAGTATTTT
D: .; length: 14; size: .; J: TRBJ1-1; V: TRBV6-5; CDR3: CASSYGGTEAEAFF; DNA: TGTGCCAGCAGTTACGGGGGTACGGAGGCTGAAGCTTTCTTT
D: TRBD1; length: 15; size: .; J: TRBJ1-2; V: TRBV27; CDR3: CASSSHQGAGYGYTF; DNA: TGTGCCAGCAGTTCGCATCAGGGGGCGGGCTATGGCTACACCTTC
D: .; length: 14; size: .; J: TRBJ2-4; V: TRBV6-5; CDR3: CASRPTIAKNIQYF; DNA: TGTGCCAGCAGACCCACAATAGCCAAAAACATTCAGTACTTC
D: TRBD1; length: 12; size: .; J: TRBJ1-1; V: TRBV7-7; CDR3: CASSHPGGEAFF; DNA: TGTGCCAGCAGCCACCCAGGGGGTGAAGCTTTCTTT
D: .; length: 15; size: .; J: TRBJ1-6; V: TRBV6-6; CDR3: CASSYGQGKNSPLHF; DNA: TGTGCCAGCAGTTATGGGCAGGGGAAAAATTCACCCCTCCACTTT
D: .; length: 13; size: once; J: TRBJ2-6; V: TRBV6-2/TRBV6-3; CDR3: CASSNPGANVLTF; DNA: TGTGCCAGCAGCAACCCTGGGGCCAACGTCCTGACTTTC
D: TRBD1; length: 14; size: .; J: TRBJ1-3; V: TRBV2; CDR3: CASKDRATGNTIYF; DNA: TGTGCCAGCAAGGACAGGGCGACGGGAAACACCATATATTTT
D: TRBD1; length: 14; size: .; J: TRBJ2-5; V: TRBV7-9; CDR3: CASSRQGGQETQYF; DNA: TGTGCCAGCAGCCGACAGGGGGGCCAAGAGACCCAGTACTTC
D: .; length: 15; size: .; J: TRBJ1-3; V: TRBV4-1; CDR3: CASSQVADSGNTIYF; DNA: TGCGCCAGCAGCCAAGTGGCCGACTCTGGAAACACCATATATTTT
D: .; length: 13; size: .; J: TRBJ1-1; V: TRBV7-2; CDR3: CASSPDPNTEAFF; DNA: TGTGCCAGCAGCCCGGACCCTAACACTGAAGCTTTCTTT
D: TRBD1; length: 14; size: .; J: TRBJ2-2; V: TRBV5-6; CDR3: CASSSTGLTGELFF; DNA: TGTGCCAGCAGCTCGACAGGGCTCACGGGGGAGCTGTTTTTT
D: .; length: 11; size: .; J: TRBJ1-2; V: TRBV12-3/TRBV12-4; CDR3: CASSYELGYTF; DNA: TGTGCCAGCAGTTATGAGCTGGGCTACACCTTC
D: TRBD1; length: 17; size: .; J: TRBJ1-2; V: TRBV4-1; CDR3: CASSQEGGTVTLYGYTF; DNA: TGCGCCAGCAGCCAAGAAGGAGGGACAGTTACCCTCTATGGCTACACCTTC
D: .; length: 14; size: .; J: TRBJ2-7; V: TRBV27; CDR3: CASSPRPGSYEQYF; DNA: TGTGCCAGCAGTCCAAGGCCGGGCAGCTACGAGCAGTACTTC
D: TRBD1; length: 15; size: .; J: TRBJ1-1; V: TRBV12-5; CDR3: CASGFQTGRRAEAFF; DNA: TGTGCTAGTGGTTTTCAGACAGGGAGGAGAGCTGAAGCTTTCTTT
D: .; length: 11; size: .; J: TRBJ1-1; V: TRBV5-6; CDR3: CASSLAGEAFF; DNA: TGTGCCAGCAGCTTGGCGGGGGAAGCTTTCTTT
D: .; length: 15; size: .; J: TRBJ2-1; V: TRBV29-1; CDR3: CSVEDQRGLGNEQFF; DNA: TGCAGCGTTGAAGATCAAAGGGGTTTGGGCAATGAGCAGTTCTTC
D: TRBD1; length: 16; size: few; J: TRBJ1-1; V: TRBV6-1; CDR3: CASSEGGTGWGTEAFF; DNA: TGTGCCAGCAGTGAAGGGGGGACAGGGTGGGGCACTGAAGCTTTCTTT
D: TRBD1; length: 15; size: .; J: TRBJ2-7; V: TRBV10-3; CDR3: CAISTGTGDSLEQYF; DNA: TGTGCCATCAGCACCGGGACAGGGGATAGTTTAGAGCAGTACTTC
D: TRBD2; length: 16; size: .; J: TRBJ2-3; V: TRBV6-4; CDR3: CASSDSTGGPTDTQYF; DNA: TGTGCCAGCAGTGACTCAACGGGGGGGCCAACAGATACGCAGTATTTT
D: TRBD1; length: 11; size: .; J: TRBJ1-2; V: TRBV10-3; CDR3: CASGQGYGYTF; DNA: TGTGCTTCGGGACAGGGCTATGGCTACACCTTC
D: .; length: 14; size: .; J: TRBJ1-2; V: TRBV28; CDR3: CASSFQGRDYGYTF; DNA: TGTGCCAGCAGTTTCCAGGGGCGCGACTATGGCTACACCTTC
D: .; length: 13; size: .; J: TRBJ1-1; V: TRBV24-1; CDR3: CATGGRIYTEAFF; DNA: TGTGCCACCGGGGGACGGATTTACACTGAAGCTTTCTTT
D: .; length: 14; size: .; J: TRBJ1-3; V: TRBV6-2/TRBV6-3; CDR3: CASSVRGGGNTIYF; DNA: TGTGCCAGCAGTGTAAGAGGAGGTGGAAACACCATATATTTT
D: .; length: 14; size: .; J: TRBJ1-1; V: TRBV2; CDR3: CASSDWDSNTEAFF; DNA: TGTGCCAGCAGTGATTGGGACTCGAACACTGAAGCTTTCTTT
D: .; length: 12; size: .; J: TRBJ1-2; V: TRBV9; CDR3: CASSVVGSGYTF; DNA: TGTGCCAGCAGCGTAGTAGGGTCTGGCTACACCTTC
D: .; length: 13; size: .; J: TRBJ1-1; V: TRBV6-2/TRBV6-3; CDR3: CASSLGRGTEAFF; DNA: TGTGCCAGCAGTCTAGGTCGAGGCACTGAAGCTTTCTTT
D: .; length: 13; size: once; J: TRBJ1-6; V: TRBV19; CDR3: CASSIERNSPLHF; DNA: TGTGCCAGTAGTATAGAGAGGAATTCACCCCTCCACTTT
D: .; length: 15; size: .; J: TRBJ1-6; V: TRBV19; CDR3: CASRDYLGGNSPLHF; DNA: TGTGCCAGCCGAGATTACCTGGGCGGGAATTCACCCCTCCACTTT